This entry features one T cell receptor beta chain sequence. Its antigen is not identified. A much larger clone sits a single nucleotide away, making a read error possible. This sample is drawn from a study of Graves' ophthalmopathy and Graves' hyperthyroidism. The study's findings and limits: Most expanded thyroid clonotypes above 0.001 frequency also appeared in blood.

The CDR3 has 14 residues. The germline gives CDR1 LGHNA, CDR2 YNFKEQ. The study recruited hyperthyroidism patients aged 18 to 65 who were newly diagnosed, under 2 months' duration. Exclusion criteria comprised other autoimmune diseases, uncontrolled infections, pregnancy or lactation in patients. Using RNA transcripts, the TCR beta CDR3 regions were amplified. The authors performed first-round RT-PCR with HTBI primers and then a second-round multiplex PCR. Using its own MiXCR run on the multiplex PCR reads, TCRdb lists one record per CDR3 protein. The sample lists roughly 350,000 distinct CDR3 sequences, 17% occurring once.

Sequencing was done on a sample of peripheral blood. This TCR derives from an adult woman with stable Graves' hyperthyroidism. The chain couples TRBV4-2 to TRBJ2-5; D could derive from TRBD1 or TRBD2 (6 bases each). Here the CDR3 DNA reads TGTGCCAGCAGCCAAAAGAGGGGGGAAGATACCCAGTACTTC. It translates to CASSQKRGEDTQYF.